In this sample, the clone carrying this T cell receptor beta chain turned up a few times. Its antigen is not known. The source of the sample is a study of shared clonotypes between healthy human individuals. Study-wide results and limits: For sorted subsets, rarefaction showed incomplete sequencing despite large depth.

This CDR3 spans 13 amino acids. V lost 1 base and J 4 bases, leaving 7 bases between the germline ends. The germline gives CDR1 SGHDT, CDR2 YYEEEE. Authors' methods: ImmunoSEQ output held junction-only sequences without quality scores, so filtering differed. The protocol was immunoSEQ multiplex PCR, while the TCRdb copy is restricted to in-frame clones and leaves out a portion. The V and J calls and clone size were taken over from that table, and D and trimming were inferred from the DNA. The sample holds 300,000 to 350,000 clones, around four fifths seen once. V gene TRBV5-6 combines with J gene TRBJ2-3; D is unclear. The specimen sequenced was memory CD4+ T cells sorted from blood. Subset specified: CD45RA-negative fraction. This receptor was identified in a young man in good health. The CDR3 DNA is TGTGCCAGCAGCTTGAGGGATGCAGATACGCAGTATTTT. This sequence encodes CASSLRDADTQYF. The variable domain in full, with the rest retrieved from reference TRBV5-6 and TRBJ2-3, is DAGVTQSPTHLIKTRGQQVTLRCSPKSGHDTVSWYQQALGQGPQFIFQYYEEEERQRGNFPDRFSGHQFPNYSSELNVNALLLGDSALYLCASSLRDADTQYFGPGTRLTVL.